This T cell receptor beta chain came from a study of T cells in Graves' hyperthyroidism and ophthalmopathy. Study-level findings and limits: Blood held most thyroid clonotypes expanded above 0.001 frequency.

The CDR3 sequence is 15 residues long. V was clipped by 0 bases and J by 6 bases, with 13 bases between them. CDR1 and CDR2 from the germline V gene are SGDLS and YYNGEE. This clonotype was found a few times. Its antigen is as yet unknown. Graves' hyperthyroidism qualified as stable when ophthalmopathy did not progress within 18 months. Diagnosis rested on symptoms, serum thyroxine and TRAb, thyroid ultrasound, and orbital computed tomography. Isolation of PBMCs was performed on around 9.4 ml fresh peripheral blood. The investigators amplified TCR beta CDR3 regions from RNA transcripts. TCR CDR3 regions were first amplified by RT-PCR with HTBI primers. TCRdb called the multiplex PCR reads again in MiXCR, with one record for every CDR3 protein. This sample yields 700,000 or so distinct CDR3 sequences, of which roughly 17% are seen a single time; under 8.5% belongs to the top ten.

The chain combines TRBV9 with TRBJ2-1; D possibly corresponds to TRBD2 (6 bases). This clonotype was sampled from a man younger than 35 with Graves' hyperthyroidism. Sequenced input: blood. In nucleotides, the CDR3 is TGTGCCAGCAGCGTAGAACCGGGAGAGATCAATGAGCAGTTCTTC. It specifies CASSVEPGEINEQFF.